Following are 29 T cell receptor beta chains from one sample sequenced in a study of OX40 agonist ivuxolimab in advanced cancers. Produced via immunoSEQ multiplex PCR; TCRdb's table is partial and in-frame only. Counted here are more than 65,000 clones, about 88% occurring once; the ten biggest clones make up 0.38%. The material sequenced was CD4+ or CD8+ T cells sorted from blood, taken in a trial of the OX40 agonist ivuxolimab. All receptors come from an adult with an advanced solid tumor such as melanoma, head and neck, liver or kidney cancer.

In its sample, this clone was seen a few times. The J gene is TRBJ2-3, the V gene TRBV7-9, with 13 bases that match TRBD2. Germline loops: CDR1 SEHNR, CDR2 FQNEAQ (reference sequence). V lost 5 bases and J lost 4; bases outside the gene matches: 9. The CDR3 totals 17 residues. The CDR3 sequence: CASSQLAGGPDADTQYF. CDR3 in DNA: TGTGCCAGCAGCCAACTAGCGGGAGGGCCTGACGCAGATACGCAGTATTTT.

This clone has a single count. The chain combines TRBV7-8 with TRBJ2-7; D is undetermined. The CDR3 consists of 14 residues. The V gene lost 4 bases and the J gene lost 2 bases, with 12 bases spanning the gap. Per the germline V gene, CDR1 is SGHVS and CDR2 is FQNEAQ. This chain's CDR3 is CASSYRSETYEQYF. The DNA of the CDR3 is TGTGCCAGCAGCTACCGGTCGGAGACCTACGAGCAGTACTTC.

The chain combines TRBV7-2 with TRBJ2-5; weak D call: TRBD2 (6 bases). With the DNA end fitting TRBJ2-7 better, the J assignment may be wrong. This CDR3 region has 14 residues. Per germline, CDR1 SGHTA and CDR2 FQGNSA. The CDR3 coding sequence is TGTGCCAGCACCCCCGGGGCGGGGTCCTACGAGCAGTACTTC. Its translation: CASTPGAGSYEQYF.

The rearrangement links TRBV14 to TRBJ1-4; a possible D gene is TRBD1 (5 bases). V lost 3 bases to trimming and J lost 3 bases, with 8 bases between them. CDR1 SGHDN and CDR2 FVKESK come from the germline V gene. CDR3 length equals 14 residues. CDR3 in amino acids: CASSQQGPNEKLFF. In DNA form, the CDR3 reads TGTGCCAGCAGCCAGCAGGGACCTAATGAAAAACTGTTTTTT.

The rearrangement links TRBV12-5 to TRBJ2-7, with no clear D. The V gene's germline CDR1 is LGHNT and CDR2 FRNRAP. Between the trimmed V and J ends, which lost 7 bases and 0 bases, there was a span of 13 bases. The CDR3 runs to 14 residues. The CDR3 loop is CASAVAASSYEQYF. CDR3 DNA: TGTGCTAGTGCCGTAGCAGCTAGCTCCTACGAGCAGTACTTC. Based on the CDR3 plus reference TRBV12-5 and TRBJ2-7, the full variable domain is DARVTQTPRHKVTEMGQEVTMRCQPILGHNTVFWYRQTMMQGLELLAYFRNRAPLDDSGMPKDRFSAEMPDATLATLKIQPSEPRDSAVYFCASAVAASSYEQYFGPGTRLTVT.

The genes are TRBV30 and TRBJ1-5, with a weak D call TRBD1 (6 bases). This CDR3 is 15 amino acids long. Trimming shortened V by 2 bases and J by 2 bases, and 13 bases separated the two germline ends. The germline CDR1 and CDR2 sequences are GTSNPN and SVGIG (reference sequence). CDR3 coding DNA: TGTGCCTGGAGTACCCTCGGGGGCCGCAATCAGCCCCAGCATTTT. It codes for CAWSTLGGRNQPQHF.

This sequence joins TRBV14 and TRBJ2-1; a possible D gene is TRBD2 (5 bases). Per germline, CDR1 SGHDN and CDR2 FVKESK. The CDR3 sequence is 17 residues long. V was pared by 5 bases and J by 0 bases, with 17 bases between. CDR3: CASSVGLYGGSYNEQFF. CDR3 nucleotides: TGTGCCAGCAGCGTAGGTCTTTATGGAGGCTCCTACAATGAGCAGTTCTTC.

The V call is TRBV5-1, the J call TRBJ1-3; D ambiguous. Germline values: CDR1 SGHRS, CDR2 YFSETQ. V lost 2 bases and J 0 bases, leaving 12 bases between the germline ends. This CDR3 contains 16 residues. The CDR3 here is CASSLESSLSGNTIYF. The DNA of the CDR3 is TGCGCCAGCAGCTTAGAGTCAAGCCTCTCTGGAAACACCATATATTTT. Variable domain in full (rest from reference TRBV5-1 and TRBJ1-3): KAGVTQTPRYLIKTRGQQVTLSCSPISGHRSVSWYQQTPGQGLQFLFEYFSETQRNKGNFPGRFSGRQFSNSRSEMNVSTLELGDSALYLCASSLESSLSGNTIYFGEGSWLTVV.

This clone appeared a few times. This chain uses TRBV2 with TRBJ2-1, with D tentatively TRBD2 (6 bases). Germline CDR1 SNHLY, CDR2 FYNNEI. This CDR3 has 17 residues. V gave up 8 bases and J gave up 5 bases, with 25 bases separating them. This chain's CDR3 is CASHRDSRPFGHNEQFF. The CDR3, as DNA: TGTGCCAGCCACCGGGACTCGAGGCCGTTTGGTCACAATGAGCAGTTCTTC. The entire variable domain, with the rest obtained from reference TRBV2 and TRBJ2-1, is as follows: EPEVTQTPSHQVTQMGQEVILRCVPISNHLYFYWYRQILGQKVEFLVSFYNNEISEKSEIFDDQFSVERPDGSNFTLKIRSTKLEDSAMYFCASHRDSRPFGHNEQFFGPGTRLTVL.

This clone was seen only once. This chain uses TRBV2 with TRBJ2-1; 7 nucleotides line up with TRBD2. The germline CDR1 and CDR2 sequences are SNHLY and FYNNEI. The J segment lost 2 bases and the V segment lost 6 bases, leaving 4 bases of the junction unmatched. This CDR3 comprises 14 residues. The CDR3 protein is CASRWGGAYNEQFF. The CDR3 region has the DNA TGTGCCAGCAGGTGGGGGGGAGCCTACAATGAGCAGTTCTTC.

The chain is built from TRBV2 and TRBJ2-5; the D is unclear. This CDR3 has 12 residues. Per germline, CDR1 SNHLY and CDR2 FYNNEI. The V end lost 6 bases, the J end lost 1 base, and 6 bases lay between the germline ends. CDR3 residues: CASRGFQETQYF. The CDR3 nucleotides are TGTGCCAGCAGGGGATTCCAAGAGACCCAGTACTTC.

V and J are TRBV5-1 and TRBJ2-5, with D perhaps TRBD1 or TRBD2 (5 bases each). CDR1 is SGHRS and CDR2 is YFSETQ in the germline V gene. Trimming stripped 4 bases from V and 4 bases from J, with 17 bases between. The CDR3 length is 15 residues. The CDR3 sequence: CASSPTGTWGETQYF. The CDR3, as DNA: TGCGCCAGCAGCCCCACCGGGACCTGGGGAGAGACCCAGTACTTC.

This clone was observed a few times. The chain has TRBV5-1 and TRBJ1-1; 7 bases align to TRBD1. The CDR3 is 14 amino acids. Trimming removed 4 bases from V and 4 bases from J; junction bases left unmatched: 7. CDR1 is SGHRS, CDR2 YFSETQ, per germline. In DNA, the CDR3 is TGCGCCAGCAGCAGGGGGCAGGGGGGCACTGAAGCTTTCTTT. Protein product: CASSRGQGGTEAFF.

The J gene is TRBJ1-1, the V gene TRBV18; D is undetermined. The CDR3 length is 12 residues. V gave up 5 bases and J gave up 0 bases, with 4 bases separating them. Germline-derived CDR1 and CDR2 are KGHSH and LQKENI. This CDR3 is CASSSMNTEAFF. For the CDR3, the DNA is TGTGCCAGCTCATCTATGAACACTGAAGCTTTCTTT.

Only one count was recorded for this clone. The chain joins TRBV7-2 to TRBJ1-1; the D gene is possibly TRBD1 (5 bases). CDR3 size: 14 residues. Per germline, CDR1 SGHTA and CDR2 FQGNSA. The ends were cut back, 0 bases at V and 5 bases at J, with 10 bases in the middle. Here the CDR3 DNA reads TGTGCCAGCAGCTTAGCTACGGGGGTGACTGAAGCTTTCTTT. Amino acids: CASSLATGVTEAFF.

The chain employs TRBV18 and TRBJ2-3; no clear D gene. Trimming left V 3 bases short and J 0 bases short, with 7 bases between. CDR1 is KGHSH and CDR2 is LQKENI in the germline V gene. The CDR3 spans 14 residues. CDR3 sequence reads: CASSPMRSTDTQYF. CDR3 DNA: TGTGCCAGCTCACCGATGAGGAGCACAGATACGCAGTATTTT. Complete variable domain (other parts from reference TRBV18 and TRBJ2-3): NAGVMQNPRHLVRRRGQEARLRCSPMKGHSHVYWYRQLPEEGLKFMVYLQKENIIDESGMPKERFSAEFPKEGPSILRIQQVVRGDSAAYFCASSPMRSTDTQYFGPGTRLTVL.

This rearrangement joins TRBV7-9 to TRBJ2-4; the match to TRBD2 covers 10 bases. V dropped 5 bases and J dropped 6; count of bases not matched to a gene: 10. Germline V gene data show CDR1 as SEHNR and CDR2 as FQNEAQ (reference sequence). The CDR3 consists of 16 residues. The CDR3, as DNA: TGTGCCAGCAGCGCCCGACTAGCGGGCGAGGGAAACATTCAGTACTTC. It is translated as CASSARLAGEGNIQYF.

The chain has TRBV5-6 and TRBJ2-2; tentative D call: TRBD1 (5 bases). Germline V gives CDR1 SGHDT, CDR2 YYEEEE. V lost 0 bases to trimming and J lost 8 bases, with 11 bases between them. This CDR3 is built from 14 residues. The chain's CDR3 is CASSLGQTLGELFF. For the CDR3, the DNA is TGTGCCAGCAGCTTGGGACAGACATTGGGGGAGCTGTTTTTT.

This chain uses TRBV7-2 with TRBJ2-2; TRBD2 agrees at 11 bases. This CDR3 is 15 amino acids long. Germline lookup yields CDR1 SGHTA and CDR2 FQGNSA. J lost 6 bases, V lost 5 bases, and 5 bases had no gene match. CDR3: CASSKGLAVSGELFF. The CDR3 bases are TGTGCCAGCAGCAAGGGACTAGCGGTCTCCGGGGAGCTGTTTTTT.

V is TRBV2 and J is TRBJ2-5; tentative D call: TRBD1 (6 bases). The CDR3 loop spans 13 amino acids. V was shortened by 3 bases and J by 9 bases, with 14 bases between the two germline ends. Germline V CDR1 and CDR2: SNHLY, FYNNEI. The CDR3: CASSEDSPGAQYF. In nucleotides, the CDR3 is TGTGCCAGCAGTGAGGACAGCCCAGGGGCCCAGTACTTC. The entire variable domain, with the rest obtained from reference TRBV2 and TRBJ2-5, is as follows: EPEVTQTPSHQVTQMGQEVILRCVPISNHLYFYWYRQILGQKVEFLVSFYNNEISEKSEIFDDQFSVERPDGSNFTLKIRSTKLEDSAMYFCASSEDSPGAQYFGPGTRLLVL.

CDR3 sequence (DNA): TGTGCCTCACTTTTGAACACTGAAGCTTTCTTT. This gives the protein CASLLNTEAFF. The chain has TRBV19 and TRBJ1-1; D is ambiguous. Looked up from germline, CDR1 is LNHDA and CDR2 is SQIVND (reference sequence). V was cut by 11 bases and J by 0 bases, with 7 bases left in between. The CDR3 has 11 residues.

This clone was detected a few times. The chain joins TRBV7-2 to TRBJ2-1; D perhaps matches TRBD2 (6 bases). Germline V gives CDR1 SGHTA, CDR2 FQGNSA. The CDR3 totals 17 residues. The V end was cut by 5 bases, the J end by 0 bases, with 17 bases between. The CDR3 DNA is TGTGCCAGCAGCCTAGGAGGACGGGGACTCTCCTACAATGAGCAGTTCTTC. Protein: CASSLGGRGLSYNEQFF.

The chain is built from TRBV30 and TRBJ2-7; a possible D gene is TRBD2 (5 bases). The CDR3 runs 14 residues. V was pared by 3 bases and J by 7 bases, with 19 bases between. The germline V gene encodes CDR1 GTSNPN and CDR2 SVGIG (reference sequence). The CDR3 nucleotides are TGTGCCTGGAGCAAAGGCCCTGACTCGGGGGAGCAGTACTTC. It specifies CAWSKGPDSGEQYF.

This chain joins TRBV7-2 and TRBJ2-1, with TRBD2 identical over 8 bases. J was trimmed by 5 bases and V by 3 bases; bases with no gene match: 9. Looked up from germline, CDR1 is SGHTA and CDR2 is FQGNSA. The CDR3 contains 16 residues. CDR3 in amino acids: CASSFSGAGGHNEQFF. Here the CDR3 DNA reads TGTGCCAGCAGCTTTTCGGGGGCGGGAGGTCACAATGAGCAGTTCTTC.

The V gene is TRBV7-6, the J gene TRBJ2-1; maybe TRBD1 (6 bases). This CDR3 comprises 15 residues. In germline, CDR1 is SGHVS, CDR2 FNYEAQ. The V and J ends lost 5 bases and 0 bases respectively, with 11 bases between them. CDR3 sequence reads: CASSGGQSSYNEQFF. The CDR3, as DNA: TGTGCCAGCAGCGGGGGACAAAGCTCCTACAATGAGCAGTTCTTC.

V and J are TRBV27 and TRBJ2-1; a weak D match, TRBD1 (6 bases). Trimming left V 4 bases short and J 0 bases short, with 25 bases between. The CDR3 extends over 20 amino acids. CDR1 and CDR2 (germline): MNHEY, SMNVEV (reference sequence). CDR3 protein: CASSSRGSGIERNSYNEQFF. The DNA for the CDR3 is TGTGCCAGCAGTTCCAGGGGCTCCGGGATCGAAAGAAACTCCTACAATGAGCAGTTCTTC.

This chain connects TRBV19 to TRBJ1-5, with D perhaps TRBD1 (6 bases). CDR1 and CDR2 (germline): LNHDA, SQIVND (reference sequence). V shed 4 bases and J shed 0 bases, with 10 bases lying between them. The CDR3 runs to 15 residues. The CDR3 DNA reads as TGTGCCAGTAGTAAAGGACAGAATAGCAATCAGCCCCAGCATTTT. It yields the protein CASSKGQNSNQPQHF.

The rearrangement uses TRBV2 and TRBJ1-2; D is unresolved. The CDR3 spans 15 residues. Trimming pared 5 bases from V and 0 bases from J, leaving 13 bases between. Germline V gene lookup returns CDR1 SNHLY and CDR2 FYNNEI. The CDR3 reads CASSPVAAANYGYTF. The CDR3 coding sequence is TGTGCCAGCAGTCCCGTCGCGGCTGCTAACTATGGCTACACCTTC.

The genes are TRBV19 and TRBJ2-5; the D gene is possibly TRBD1 (6 bases). The CDR3 has 16 residues. Germline-derived CDR1 and CDR2 are LNHDA and SQIVND (reference sequence). Trimming removed 5 bases at V and 2 bases at J, with 18 bases between. The CDR3: CASSPRVGAGQETQYF. The CDR3 DNA is TGTGCCAGTAGTCCTCGGGTGGGGGCAGGTCAAGAGACCCAGTACTTC.